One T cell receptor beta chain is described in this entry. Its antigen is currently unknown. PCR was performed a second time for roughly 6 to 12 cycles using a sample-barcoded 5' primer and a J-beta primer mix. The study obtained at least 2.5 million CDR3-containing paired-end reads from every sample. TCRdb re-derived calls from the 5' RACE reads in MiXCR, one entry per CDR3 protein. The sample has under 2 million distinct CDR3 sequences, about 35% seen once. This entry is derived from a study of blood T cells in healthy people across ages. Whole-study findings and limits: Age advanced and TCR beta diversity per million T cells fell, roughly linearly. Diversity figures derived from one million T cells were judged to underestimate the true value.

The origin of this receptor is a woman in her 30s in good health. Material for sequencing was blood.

The chain's CDR3 is CSAGGPGVADTQYF. CDR3 sequence (DNA): TGCAGCGCGGGAGGGCCGGGGGTGGCAGATACGCAGTATTTT. V gene TRBV29-1 combines with J gene TRBJ2-3; 8 positions match TRBD2. J gave up 4 bases and V 7 bases, and 10 bases lay outside the gene matches. The germline gives CDR1 SQVTM, CDR2 ANQGSEA. The CDR3 covers 14 residues.